This T cell receptor (beta chain) was sequenced during a study of T cell repertoires in cytomegalovirus infection. Study context: Public TCR beta signatures indicated both CMV infection and matching HLA type.

TCRdb reprocessed the reads via MiXCR and lists one record per CDR3 protein. The table lists some 280,000 distinct CDR3 sequences, about an eighth of them singletons, with roughly 9.7% in the top ten. Looked up from germline, CDR1 is DFQATT and CDR2 is SNEGSKA (reference sequence). The CDR3 is made up of 13 amino acids. Trimming cost V 6 bases and J 2 bases, with 14 bases left between them. Notes on the study in general: Clonotypes of TCR beta that were HLA-C-restricted and CMV-specific dominated the ex vivo response.

Points on this clonotype: Its target is not known.

The sequencing sample was made of PBMCs. The chain employs TRBV20-1 and TRBJ2-7; TRBD1 or TRBD2 may be the D gene (5 bases each). The TCR comes from a human donor in good health (CMV status not recorded). Some clones in this sample may be carry-over from other donors' samples. The CDR3 is CSAIRDGTYEQYF. The CDR3 nucleotides read TGCAGTGCCATCCGGGACGGAACCTACGAGCAGTACTTC.